This paragraph covers one T cell receptor (beta chain) sequence. Antigen specificity is unknown. Germline V gene lookup returns CDR1 MNHNY and CDR2 SVGAGI (reference sequence). This CDR3 comprises 14 residues. V was trimmed by 2 bases and J by 4 bases, leaving 11 bases between them. This record belongs to a study of cytotoxic CD8 clonotypes in ibrutinib-treated CLL. Regarding the study as a whole: Sustained-remission and progressing patients had different sampling times.

Assay: immunoSEQ multiplex PCR; the TCRdb copy retains only in-frame clones and omits some. The table shows tens of thousands of clones, with roughly 69% occurring only once. The input for sequencing was PBMCs, taken after 12 months of ibrutinib treatment. The chain recombines TRBV6-6 with TRBJ1-1; D call uncertain. The source is a human donor with chronic lymphocytic leukemia. The CDR3 coding sequence is TGTGCCAGCAGTTACAGCCAGGTGGGCACTGAAGCTTTCTTT. It yields the protein CASSYSQVGTEAFF.